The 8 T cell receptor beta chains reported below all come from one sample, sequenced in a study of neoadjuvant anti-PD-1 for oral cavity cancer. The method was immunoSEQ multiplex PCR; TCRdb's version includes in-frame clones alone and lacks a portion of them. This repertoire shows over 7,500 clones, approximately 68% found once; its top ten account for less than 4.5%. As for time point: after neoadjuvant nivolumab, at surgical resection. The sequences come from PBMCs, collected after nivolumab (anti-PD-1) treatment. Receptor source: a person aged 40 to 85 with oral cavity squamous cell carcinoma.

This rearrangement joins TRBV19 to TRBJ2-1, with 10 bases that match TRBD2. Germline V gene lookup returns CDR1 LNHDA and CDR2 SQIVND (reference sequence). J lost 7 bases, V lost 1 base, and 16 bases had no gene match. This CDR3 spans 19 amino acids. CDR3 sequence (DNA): TGTGCCAGTAGTATAGGTACATACGATGGAGGACTAGCGGATAATGAGCAGTTCTTC. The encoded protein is CASSIGTYDGGLADNEQFF.

As DNA, the CDR3 is TGTGCCAGCAGCGTAGGCGGTGGTCCCACAGATACGCAGTATTTT. Residues: CASSVGGGPTDTQYF. This chain connects TRBV9 to TRBJ2-3, with no clear D. The germline CDR1 and CDR2 sequences are SGDLS and YYNGEE. V was trimmed by 0 bases and J by 2 bases, leaving 10 bases between them. This CDR3 comprises 15 residues.

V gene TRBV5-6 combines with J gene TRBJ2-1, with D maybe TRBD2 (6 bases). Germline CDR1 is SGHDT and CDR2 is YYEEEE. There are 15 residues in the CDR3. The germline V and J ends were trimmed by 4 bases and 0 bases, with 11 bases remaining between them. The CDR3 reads CASSLRGASYNEQFF. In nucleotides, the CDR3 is TGTGCCAGCAGCCTCCGCGGGGCCTCCTACAATGAGCAGTTCTTC.

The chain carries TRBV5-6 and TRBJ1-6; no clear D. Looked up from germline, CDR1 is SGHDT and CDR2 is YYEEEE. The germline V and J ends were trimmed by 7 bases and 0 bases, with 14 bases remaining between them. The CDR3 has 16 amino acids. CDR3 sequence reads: CASVRLESSYNSPLHF. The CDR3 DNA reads TGTGCCAGCGTTCGGTTGGAGAGCTCCTATAATTCACCCCTCCACTTT.

The CDR3 DNA reads TGTGCCAGCAGCTTAGACCATGTGGCGGGGGCTAACACCGGGGAGCTGTTTTTT. It encodes CASSLDHVAGANTGELFF. The chain has TRBV11-3 and TRBJ2-2, with a weak D call TRBD2 (7 bases). Germline CDR1 SGHNT, CDR2 YENEEA. Deletions cut 0 bases from V and 2 bases from J, with 16 bases between. The CDR3 totals 18 residues.

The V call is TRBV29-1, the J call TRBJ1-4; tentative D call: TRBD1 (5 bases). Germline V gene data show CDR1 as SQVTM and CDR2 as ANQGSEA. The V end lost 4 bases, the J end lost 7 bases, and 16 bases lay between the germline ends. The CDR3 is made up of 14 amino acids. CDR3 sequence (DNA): TGCAGCGTTGGGGTCGGGGCCCGGAGTGAAAAACTGTTTTTT. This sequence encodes CSVGVGARSEKLFF.

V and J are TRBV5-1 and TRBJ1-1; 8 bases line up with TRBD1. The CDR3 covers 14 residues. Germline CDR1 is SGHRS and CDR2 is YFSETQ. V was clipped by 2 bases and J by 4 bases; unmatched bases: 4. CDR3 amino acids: CASSFGQGLTEAFF. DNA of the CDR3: TGCGCCAGCAGCTTCGGACAGGGTCTCACTGAAGCTTTCTTT.

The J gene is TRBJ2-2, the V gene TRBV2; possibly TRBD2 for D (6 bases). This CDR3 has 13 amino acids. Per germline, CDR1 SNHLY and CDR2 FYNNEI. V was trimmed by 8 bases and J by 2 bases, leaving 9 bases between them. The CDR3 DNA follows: TGTGCCAGCGGGAGGTCAAACACCGGGGAGCTGTTTTTT. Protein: CASGRSNTGELFF.